A single sample gave rise to the 5 T cell receptor beta chains below, sequenced in a study of cytomegalovirus exposure and HLA in healthy donors. The PCR ran on 60 Vbeta and 13 Jbeta primers. Using immunoSEQ multiplex PCR, the repertoire was profiled, and TCRdb retains in-frame clones only, with some absent. The profile shows tens of thousands of clones, about 80% of them singletons. The sample consisted of PBMCs. These receptors were obtained from a female donor in good health and CMV-seronegative.

The gene calls are TRBV28 and TRBJ2-7, with TRBD1 identical over 7 bases. The V gene's germline CDR1 is MDHEN and CDR2 SYDVKM. The CDR3 is made up of 12 amino acids. The junction had 5 bases not matched to a gene; V was cut back by 7 bases and J by 5 bases. CDR3: CASTSTGNEQYF. The CDR3 region has the DNA TGTGCCAGCACCTCGACAGGGAACGAGCAGTACTTC.

Points on this clone: One end of the junction varies from germline; a read error may be responsible. The chain uses TRBV30 and TRBJ1-6, with 9 bases lining up with TRBD1. This CDR3 contains 18 residues. Per germline, CDR1 GTSNPN and CDR2 SVGIG (reference sequence). In DNA, the CDR3 is TGTGCCTCGAGTGTAAGAGGCTCCGGGACAGGGCGTAATTCACCCCTCCACTTT. Encoded protein: CASSVRGSGTGRNSPLHF.

The chain employs TRBV5-4 and TRBJ1-1; 7 bases fit TRBD1. Germline values: CDR1 SGHNT, CDR2 YYREEE (reference sequence). There are 14 residues in the CDR3. J was trimmed by 3 bases and V by 4 bases; bases with no gene match: 6. The CDR3, as DNA: TGTGCCAGCAGCAAAAAGGGACAGTACACTGAAGCTTTCTTT. It codes for CASSKKGQYTEAFF.

The chain is built from TRBV13 and TRBJ1-1; D perhaps matches TRBD1 (6 bases). Germline assignment: CDR1 PRHDT and CDR2 FYEKMQ (reference sequence). V lost 1 base to trimming and J lost 6 bases, with 15 bases between them. There are 15 residues in the CDR3. CDR3 region: CASSLEGGDYAEAFF. The CDR3, as DNA: TGTGCCAGCAGCTTAGAAGGGGGGGATTACGCTGAAGCTTTCTTT.

The rearrangement joins TRBV7-2 to TRBJ2-1; no clear D. This CDR3 is 16 amino acids long. CDR1 is SGHTA and CDR2 is FQGNSA in the germline V gene. Trimming pared 5 bases from V and 4 bases from J, leaving 18 bases between. DNA for the CDR3: TGTGCCAGCAGCCCTCGTGGGCAAGGTGGATACAATGAGCAGTTCTTC. It encodes CASSPRGQGGYNEQFF.